Below, 27 T cell receptor beta chains from the same sample are listed, as sequenced in a study of CD8 T cells in Susac syndrome. An input of about 0.5 to 1 ug of RNA was subjected to reverse transcription using random hexamers. TCRdb analysed the immunoSEQ multiplex PCR reads with MiXCR anew, one entry per CDR3 protein. The table includes 95,000 to 150,000 distinct CDR3 sequences, 90% to 95% detected once. The source material was CD4+ T cells from PBMCs. The receptors were gathered from a human donor in good health.

The J gene is TRBJ1-5, the V gene TRBV7-6, with TRBD1 matching 9 bases. The CDR3 spans 15 residues. Per the germline V gene, CDR1 is SGHVS and CDR2 is FNYEAQ. Trimming took 5 bases from V and 7 from J; bases not matched to a gene: 9. CDR3 sequence (DNA): TGTGCCAGCAGCAGAGGACAGGGGTTGCTCCAGCCCCAGCATTTT. Translating gives CASSRGQGLLQPQHF.

The chain carries TRBV30 and TRBJ1-1; maybe TRBD1 (5 bases). CDR1 and CDR2 from the germline V gene are GTSNPN and SVGIG (reference sequence). The CDR3 length is 15 residues. Trimming shortened V by 1 base and J by 3 bases, and 15 bases separated the two germline ends. CDR3 DNA sequence: TGTGCCTGGAGTGGGCCCCTGACAGCCTACACTGAAGCTTTCTTT. Translating it yields CAWSGPLTAYTEAFF.

This chain uses TRBV3-1 with TRBJ2-1; D not certain. CDR1 is LGHDT and CDR2 is YNNKEL in the germline V gene (reference sequence). The V and J ends lost 0 bases and 7 bases respectively, with 16 bases between them. The CDR3 consists of 16 residues. The CDR3 spells CASSQDPGLSWNEQFF. The CDR3 DNA is TGTGCCAGCAGCCAAGATCCCGGTTTAAGCTGGAATGAGCAGTTCTTC.

This clonotype was counted once. This chain uses TRBV30 with TRBJ2-7, with unresolved D. The CDR3 runs to 15 residues. Trimming cost V 0 bases and J 3 bases, with 15 bases left between them. Germline V gene sequence: CDR1 GTSNPN, CDR2 SVGIG (reference sequence). The chain's CDR3 is CAWSVLASVNYEQYF. Written as DNA, the CDR3 is TGTGCCTGGAGTGTACTTGCCTCGGTCAACTACGAGCAGTACTTC.

The V and J genes are TRBV12-3 or TRBV12-4 and TRBJ2-7; possibly TRBD1 for D (8 bases). V shed 3 bases and J shed 1 base, with 13 bases lying between them. The CDR3 runs 15 residues. The CDR3 sequence: CASSFTGGGSYEQYF. CDR3 coding DNA: TGTGCCAGCAGTTTTACAGGGGGGGGTTCCTACGAGCAGTACTTC.

This chain uses TRBV7-8 with TRBJ2-7; D uncertain. Germline V lookup: CDR1 SGHVS, CDR2 FQNEAQ. V lost 2 bases, J lost 7 bases, and 6 bases lay in between. The CDR3 is made up of 11 amino acids. CDR3 residues: CASSLSKEQYF. CDR3 sequence (DNA): TGTGCCAGCAGCTTAAGTAAGGAGCAGTACTTC.

CDR3 protein: CSVVGPDGETQYF. The CDR3 DNA follows: TGCAGCGTTGTTGGCCCAGACGGGGAGACCCAGTACTTC. V gene TRBV29-1 combines with J gene TRBJ2-5, with unresolved D. Trimming removed 4 bases at V and 5 bases at J, with 14 bases between. Looked up from germline, CDR1 is SQVTM and CDR2 is ANQGSEA. The CDR3 spans 13 residues.

This chain uses TRBV2 with TRBJ2-3, with 11 positions matching TRBD2. The V and J ends lost 4 bases and 0 bases, in that order; junction bases with no gene match: 3. The CDR3 length is 16 residues. Germline V lookup: CDR1 SNHLY, CDR2 FYNNEI. The CDR3 DNA sequence: TGTGCCAGCAGTGCGACTAGCGGGGTTAGCACAGATACGCAGTATTTT. As protein: CASSATSGVSTDTQYF. The entire variable domain, with the rest obtained from reference TRBV2 and TRBJ2-3, is as follows: EPEVTQTPSHQVTQMGQEVILRCVPISNHLYFYWYRQILGQKVEFLVSFYNNEISEKSEIFDDQFSVERPDGSNFTLKIRSTKLEDSAMYFCASSATSGVSTDTQYFGPGTRLTVL.

In nucleotides, the CDR3 is TGTGCCAGCAGTTTAGGGCGGGGGGAGCAGTTCTTC. It encodes CASSLGRGEQFF. The chain has TRBV28 and TRBJ2-1; 7 bases line up with TRBD2. Germline V lookup: CDR1 MDHEN, CDR2 SYDVKM. This CDR3 has 12 residues. The V and J ends lost 2 bases and 10 bases, in that order; junction bases with no gene match: 2.

The genes are TRBV3-1 and TRBJ2-2, with D tentatively TRBD1 (6 bases). CDR1 and CDR2 from the germline V gene are LGHDT and YNNKEL (reference sequence). The V end lost 3 bases, the J end lost 3 bases, and 11 bases lay between the germline ends. The CDR3 extends over 15 amino acids. This CDR3 reads CASSHSAGDTGELFF. In DNA, the CDR3 is TGTGCCAGCAGCCATTCGGCAGGGGACACCGGGGAGCTGTTTTTT.

The V gene is TRBV5-1, the J gene TRBJ2-3, with D possibly being TRBD1 (5 bases). Germline CDR1 SGHRS, CDR2 YFSETQ. The CDR3 is 16 amino acids. Trimming left V 2 bases short and J 3 bases short, with 16 bases between. CDR3 nucleotides: TGCGCCAGCAGCTTCCCCAGGGTAAAGGGGACAGATACGCAGTATTTT. Translating gives CASSFPRVKGTDTQYF.

CDR3 DNA: TGTGCCAGCAGCTACGGGACCCATTACAATGAGCAGTTCTTC. It codes for CASSYGTHYNEQFF. The chain combines TRBV7-2 with TRBJ2-1, with D perhaps given as TRBD1 or TRBD2 (5 bases each). Deletions cut 4 bases from V and 4 bases from J, with 11 bases between. The CDR3 contains 14 residues. CDR1 is SGHTA, CDR2 FQGNSA, per germline.

The genes are TRBV24-1 and TRBJ2-1, with D perhaps matching TRBD2 (5 bases). V lost 9 bases and J 7 bases, leaving 12 bases between the germline ends. The V gene's germline CDR1 is KGHDR and CDR2 SFDVKD. The CDR3 contains 12 residues. DNA for the CDR3: TGTGCCACCGCTCTCCCGGGGAATGAGCAGTTCTTC. It encodes CATALPGNEQFF.

In DNA, the CDR3 is TGTGCCAGCAGACCCACAGGGTTGGGAAACACCATATATTTT. Translation: CASRPTGLGNTIYF. The chain employs TRBV12-3 or TRBV12-4 and TRBJ1-3; weak D call: TRBD1 (6 bases). The CDR3 length is 14 residues. Trimming took 6 bases from V and 4 from J, leaving 13 bases between them.

The genes are TRBV7-8 and TRBJ2-2; 8 nucleotides align to TRBD2. Germline CDR1 is SGHVS and CDR2 is FQNEAQ. The CDR3 sequence is 17 residues long. The V and J ends lost 2 bases and 2 bases, in that order; junction bases with no gene match: 7. Here the CDR3 reads CASSLFPSGFNTGELFF. DNA of the CDR3: TGTGCCAGCAGCTTATTTCCTAGCGGGTTTAACACCGGGGAGCTGTTTTTT.

The chain couples TRBV27 to TRBJ1-4; tentative D call: TRBD1 (5 bases). V lost 3 bases and J 3 bases, leaving 14 bases between the germline ends. The germline V gene encodes CDR1 MNHEY and CDR2 SMNVEV (reference sequence). This CDR3 is built from 16 residues. The CDR3 is CASSFLGDGANEKLFF. Here the CDR3 DNA reads TGTGCCAGCAGTTTTCTCGGGGACGGGGCTAATGAAAAACTGTTTTTT.

The chain employs TRBV5-1 and TRBJ2-5; 9 nucleotides line up with TRBD1. The CDR3 has 14 amino acids. CDR1 is SGHRS, CDR2 YFSETQ, per germline. V shed 4 bases and J 5 bases; nucleotides not matched to a gene: 6. Here the CDR3 reads CASSETGGLETQYF. CDR3 in DNA: TGCGCCAGCAGCGAAACAGGGGGCCTTGAGACCCAGTACTTC.

This chain uses TRBV12-3 or TRBV12-4 with TRBJ1-4; D not certain. This CDR3 is built from 14 residues. V was clipped by 2 bases and J by 7 bases, with 11 bases between them. DNA for the CDR3: TGTGCCAGCAGTTTACTACGGTCTACTGAAAAACTGTTTTTT. Protein product: CASSLLRSTEKLFF.

This sequence joins TRBV6-1 and TRBJ1-1; weak D call: TRBD1 (6 bases). The CDR3 is 11 residues long. V was cut by 5 bases and J by 11 bases, with 12 bases left in between. The V gene's germline CDR1 is MNHNS and CDR2 SASEGT. CDR3 nucleotides: TGTGCCAGCAGTAAACAGGGTTTGGCTTTCTTT. Encoded protein: CASSKQGLAFF.

The V call is TRBV2, the J call TRBJ2-1; 7 nucleotides agree with TRBD2. Unmatched junction bases numbered 11, after V lost 7 bases and J lost 8 bases. The CDR3 is 14 residues long. The V gene's germline CDR1 is SNHLY and CDR2 FYNNEI. This chain's CDR3 is CASNGGGGTHEQFF. DNA for the CDR3: TGTGCCAGCAATGGGGGGGGAGGGACCCATGAGCAGTTCTTC.

The V call is TRBV5-1, the J call TRBJ1-1; 7 bases are a match to TRBD1. The germline V gene has CDR1 SGHRS and CDR2 YFSETQ. The CDR3 is 15 amino acids. The J segment lost 4 bases and the V segment lost 0 bases, leaving 6 bases of the junction unmatched. CDR3 in DNA: TGCGCCAGCAGCTTGGTTCGGACAGGTAGCACTGAAGCTTTCTTT. Residues: CASSLVRTGSTEAFF.

This clonotype was counted a single time. The rearrangement uses TRBV24-1 and TRBJ2-4; D is perhaps TRBD1 (5 bases). V was clipped by 1 base and J by 2 bases, with 8 bases between them. The germline V gene has CDR1 KGHDR and CDR2 SFDVKD. This CDR3 has 15 residues. The DNA of the CDR3 is TGTGCCACCAGTGATTTTCAGGGTTCCAAAAACATTCAGTACTTC. It codes for CATSDFQGSKNIQYF.

CDR3 DNA: TGTGCCTGGAGTTCCAGTCGGGACAGGGTGCATTTT. This gives the protein CAWSSSRDRVHF. V is TRBV30 and J is TRBJ1-5, with 9 bases that match TRBD1. The CDR3 is 12 amino acids. The trim removed 2 bases at V and 15 bases at J, leaving 8 bases unmatched. Germline V gene sequence: CDR1 GTSNPN, CDR2 SVGIG (reference sequence).

This clonotype was counted a single time. This chain uses TRBV7-2 with TRBJ2-5; D not resolved. CDR1 and CDR2 (germline): SGHTA, FQGNSA. V was trimmed by 1 base and J by 2 bases, leaving 11 bases between them. The CDR3 extends over 15 amino acids. Here the CDR3 DNA reads TGTGCCAGCAGCTTAGACCCAGGACCTCAAGAGACCCAGTACTTC. This sequence encodes CASSLDPGPQETQYF. Variable domain in full (rest from reference TRBV7-2 and TRBJ2-5): GAGVSQSPSNKVTEKGKDVELRCDPISGHTALYWYRQSLGQGLEFLIYFQGNSAPDKSGLPSDRFSAERTGGSVSTLTIQRTQQEDSAVYLCASSLDPGPQETQYFGPGTRLLVL.

The CDR3 loop reads CASSLGQSERLDGYTF. CDR3 in DNA: TGTGCCAGCAGTTTGGGACAGTCAGAGCGTCTCGATGGCTACACCTTC. This chain connects TRBV6-6 to TRBJ1-2; the match to TRBD1 covers 7 bases. This CDR3 contains 16 residues. V lost 4 bases, J lost 6 bases, and 14 bases stayed unmatched. CDR1 and CDR2 from the germline V gene are MNHNY and SVGAGI (reference sequence).

V is TRBV29-1 and J is TRBJ2-3; D is possibly TRBD2 (6 bases). From germline, CDR1 is SQVTM and CDR2 ANQGSEA. The V gene lost 7 bases and the J gene lost 0 bases, with 17 bases spanning the gap. CDR3 length: 15 amino acids. For the CDR3, the DNA is TGCAGCGCCCGAGAGCTAGCGTCTAGCACAGATACGCAGTATTTT. Translated: CSARELASSTDTQYF.

The CDR3: CASGRQGQGTEAFF. The CDR3 DNA is TGCGCCAGCGGACGACAGGGGCAAGGCACTGAAGCTTTCTTT. J is TRBJ1-1 and V is TRBV5-1, with 8 bases identical to TRBD1. Germline CDR1 is SGHRS and CDR2 is YFSETQ. V was pared by 7 bases and J by 4 bases, with 9 bases of the junction left unmatched. The CDR3 length is 14 residues.